This T cell receptor beta chain originates from a study of cytomegalovirus exposure and HLA in healthy donors. Looking at the study overall: About 85 million unique TCRs from HLA-typed donors were held in an early release of data.

The CDR3 sequence is 17 residues long. From germline, CDR1 is SQVTM and CDR2 ANQGSEA. Trimming pared 4 bases from V and 1 base from J, leaving 22 bases between. This clone was found a few times. The antigen is unknown. Overall study results and limits: Upon later analysis, TCR association rates were observed to vary by HLA locus, being highest for DRB1 and lowest for HLA-C. Earlier analysis looked at TCR beta V segments, and most were productive about 90% or about 30% of the time. As a later analysis showed, several of the most significant clusters appeared to be linked to common viral pathogens.

PCR primers comprised 60 Vbeta and 13 Jbeta primers. Produced via immunoSEQ multiplex PCR; TCRdb's table is partial and in-frame only. The sample lists over 150,000 clones; 65% to 80% were seen once. The J gene is TRBJ1-2, the V gene TRBV29-1; D gene ambiguous. Material for sequencing was PBMCs. This TCR was sampled from a man aged 35 to 55 in good health and CMV-seronegative. CDR3 in amino acids: CSVVVRREIPFNYGYTF. The CDR3 region has the DNA TGCAGCGTTGTCGTTCGACGGGAGATTCCCTTTAACTATGGCTACACCTTC. The variable domain in full, with the rest retrieved from reference TRBV29-1 and TRBJ1-2, is SAVISQKPSRDICQRGTSLTIQCQVDSQVTMMFWYRQQPGQSLTLIATANQGSEATYESGFVIDKFPISRPNLTFSTLTVSNMSPEDSSIYLCSVVVRREIPFNYGYTFGSGTRLTVV.